These T cell receptor beta chains were read from a single sample in a study of T-cell reconstitution after alpha-beta-depleted transplantation in children. TCRdb itself ran the PCR reads through MiXCR, one entry per CDR3 protein. This repertoire shows hundreds of thousands of distinct CDR3 sequences, around 15% found once; its top ten account for about 5%. The input for sequencing was PBMCs, mostly from graft donor cells, taken 360 days after TCRalphabeta/CD19-depleted stem cell transplant. These receptors came from a male patient under 18 who had a stem cell transplant for acute lymphoblastic leukemia, so the T cells may come from the graft donor. Both conserved end residues are part of each CDR3.

TRBV12-3/TRBV12-4	TRBJ2-3	CASRRSTDTQYF
TRBV6-2/TRBV6-3	TRBJ2-5	CASSYPPTARYF
TRBV5-1	TRBJ1-2	CASSLVQGSDGYTF
TRBV6-1	TRBJ2-2	CASNVLAGVLTGELFF
TRBV3-1	TRBJ2-7	CASSPRILYEQYF
TRBV20-1	TRBJ2-1	CSASRLRQRNNEQFF
TRBV5-5	TRBJ1-3	CASSLVTGNTIYF
TRBV12-3/TRBV12-4	TRBJ1-3	CASSTGHITRNTIYF
TRBV29-1	TRBJ2-5	CSVDLQREQETQYF
TRBV29-1	TRBJ2-3	CSVRSGGLTDTQYF
TRBV7-9	TRBJ1-4	CASSLTGSGREKLFF
TRBV6-7	TRBJ2-7	CASRGGEYEQYF
TRBV25-1	TRBJ2-4	CASSTGVEKNIQYF
TRBV2	TRBJ1-2	CASSEETANYGYTF
TRBV20-1	TRBJ2-1	CSARSAGGRWTRSYNEQFF
TRBV7-8	TRBJ1-1	CASSFGQGRRTEAFF
TRBV2	TRBJ2-6	CASSGGTAISGANVLTF
TRBV5-1	TRBJ2-5	CASRGKEHATQYF
TRBV12-5	TRBJ1-5	CASAAGQEGLGSNQPQHF
TRBV11-2	TRBJ2-3	CASSLRRLGTDTQYF
TRBV12-3/TRBV12-4	TRBJ2-7	CASSSLAGEAYEQYF
TRBV12-3/TRBV12-4	TRBJ1-2	CASSSMVTTYGYTF
TRBV27	TRBJ2-1	CASRPGVQLNEQFF
TRBV6-2/TRBV6-3	TRBJ2-2	CASSYSSQAGFGSVTGELFF
TRBV5-1	TRBJ2-3	CASSLVVGGDTQYF
TRBV6-1	TRBJ2-2	CASVYRGTGELFF
TRBV7-8	TRBJ2-2	CASSLAGFTGELFF
TRBV29-1	TRBJ1-1	CSGGEGDTEAFF
TRBV29-1	TRBJ1-2	CSVGSGSGNYGYTF
TRBV20-1	TRBJ2-7	CSARPTSGRYEQYF
TRBV6-1	TRBJ2-5	CASSDSGRNGETQYF
TRBV4-1	TRBJ2-3	CASSQVAGTAVSTADTQYF
TRBV7-9	TRBJ2-7	CASSSGLEITPYEQYF
TRBV5-1	TRBJ2-1	CACRAVAGGRNNEQFF
TRBV10-1	TRBJ2-7	CASSRHRDEQYF
TRBV5-1	TRBJ1-1	CASSVDRATEAFF
TRBV7-2	TRBJ2-7	CASRFRKGARDEQYF
TRBV6-5	TRBJ2-1	CASSSRLAGRSYNEQFF
TRBV20-1	TRBJ2-1	CSASPPPAASYNEQFF
TRBV5-6	TRBJ2-1	CASSFSLVYNEQFF
TRBV6-1	TRBJ2-1	CASRRGQGLYNEQFF
TRBV7-9	TRBJ1-1	CASSLREGTKEAFF
TRBV15	TRBJ1-3	CATSRDRVSYAGNTIYF
TRBV29-1	TRBJ2-3	CSPSGGADTQYF
TRBV5-1	TRBJ2-2	CASSWDLLGGYTGELFF
TRBV5-1	TRBJ1-3	CASSPDSYSGNTIYF